These 13 T cell receptor beta chains originate from one sample sequenced in a study of blood T cell repertoires in COVID-19 (dated by TCRdb to 2018 to 2021). Libraries came from the immunoSEQ multiplex PCR assay. TCRdb's version of the immuneACCESS table is confined to in-frame rearrangements and falls short of the full clone set. An unresolved V gene accounts for under half of the shortfall where checked; the remainder is of unknown origin. The sample table holds approximately 530,000 clones, of which about 89% were seen once. Of the sample, roughly 7.4% falls within the top ten clones. The sequencing sample was made of peripheral blood. These receptors came from a woman in her forties or fifties with COVID-19, enrolled during active disease.

This clone was counted between two and nine times. V and J are TRBV9 and TRBJ2-2; D is perhaps TRBD1 (5 bases). Per the germline V gene, CDR1 is SGDLS and CDR2 is YYNGEE. The V and J ends lost 0 bases and 2 bases respectively, with 11 bases between them. CDR3 length equals 16 residues. CDR3 nucleotides: TGTGCCAGCAGCGTAGGTTCGGACATTAACACCGGGGAGCTGTTTTTT. Its translation is CASSVGSDINTGELFF.

The chain carries TRBV28 and TRBJ1-5; D possibly corresponds to TRBD1 (6 bases). CDR3 length: 13 amino acids. V was clipped by 7 bases and J by 7 bases, with 14 bases between them. The germline gives CDR1 MDHEN, CDR2 SYDVKM. Written as DNA, the CDR3 is TGTGCCAGCACCAGGGGTTTTGGACAGCCCCAGCATTTT. This sequence encodes CASTRGFGQPQHF.

This clone was seen only once. The genes are TRBV9 and TRBJ1-2; no firm D call. This CDR3 comprises 11 residues. In germline, CDR1 is SGDLS, CDR2 YYNGEE. V lost 6 bases, J lost 8 bases, and 11 bases lay in between. CDR3 protein: CASIKGGGYTF. The DNA for the CDR3 is TGTGCCAGCATAAAAGGAGGAGGCTACACCTTC.

The chain carries TRBV6-5 and TRBJ1-2, with D unresolved. Germline V lookup: CDR1 MNHEY, CDR2 SVGAGI. The CDR3 consists of 13 residues. Trimming took 4 bases from V and 9 from J, leaving 15 bases between them. The CDR3 here is CASSSDTYMSYTF. CDR3 bases: TGTGCCAGCAGTTCCGACACCTATATGAGCTACACCTTC.

This clone is a singleton in its sample. The rearrangement uses TRBV4-1 and TRBJ1-1, with a weak D call TRBD1 (5 bases). CDR3 length equals 14 residues. Trimming shortened V by 3 bases and J by 0 bases, and 8 bases separated the two germline ends. Germline assignment: CDR1 MGHRA and CDR2 YSYEKL. DNA for the CDR3: TGCGCCAGCAGCCATCGACAGATGAACACTGAAGCTTTCTTT. This codes for CASSHRQMNTEAFF.

The chain recombines TRBV5-1 with TRBJ2-1; 12 bases match TRBD2. CDR3 size: 15 residues. In germline, CDR1 is SGHRS, CDR2 YFSETQ. V shed 2 bases and J 8 bases; nucleotides not matched to a gene: 5. CDR3 residues: CASSFLAGGRDEQFF. DNA of the CDR3: TGCGCCAGCAGCTTCCTAGCGGGGGGGCGCGATGAGCAGTTCTTC.

This clone was seen just once. This chain uses TRBV19 with TRBJ1-2; 11 positions agree with TRBD1. Germline CDR1 and CDR2: LNHDA and SQIVND (reference sequence). V was pared by 6 bases and J by 6 bases, with 12 bases of the junction left unmatched. The length of the CDR3 is 16 residues. CDR3 DNA sequence: TGTGCCAGTAGAACTACAAGAGGGACAGGGGGTGATGGCTACACCTTC. Its translation is CASRTTRGTGGDGYTF.

The chain joins TRBV5-6 to TRBJ1-2; TRBD1 matches at 8 bases. Germline V gene lookup returns CDR1 SGHDT and CDR2 YYEEEE. The CDR3 contains 14 residues. The junction had 7 bases not matched to a gene; V was cut back by 4 bases and J by 5 bases. DNA of the CDR3: TGTGCCAGCAGCCCCGGGACAGGCCATTATGGCTACACCTTC. It codes for CASSPGTGHYGYTF.

This chain joins TRBV29-1 and TRBJ1-2; no clear D gene. The CDR3 runs to 11 residues. The V and J ends lost 6 bases and 3 bases respectively, with 8 bases between them. Germline CDR1 reads SQVTM; CDR2 reads ANQGSEA. This CDR3 reads CSVRSHYGYTF. Written as DNA, the CDR3 is TGCAGCGTCCGGTCGCACTATGGCTACACCTTC.

Only one count was recorded for this clone. This chain links TRBV6-5 with TRBJ1-2; weak D call: TRBD1 (5 bases). Germline V gene lookup returns CDR1 MNHEY and CDR2 SVGAGI. V gave up 5 bases and J gave up 4 bases, with 11 bases separating them. The CDR3 spans 13 residues. CDR3 DNA sequence: TGTGCCAGCAGTATAGGGGATGGCTATGGCTACACCTTC. It translates to CASSIGDGYGYTF.

In the case of this clone: The same CDR3 also results from other DNA sequences found in this sample. The DNA for the CDR3 is TGTGCCAGCTCACCAGGACAGGGTAGGGCAGATACGCAGTATTTT. Translation gives CASSPGQGRADTQYF. V is TRBV18 and J is TRBJ2-3; 8 bases agree with TRBD1. Germline CDR1 and CDR2: KGHSH and LQKENI. V trimming: 2 bases; J trimming: 4 bases; junction bases outside the gene matches: 5. The CDR3 runs to 15 residues.

The rearrangement links TRBV4-2 to TRBJ2-1, with D possibly being TRBD1 (6 bases). The germline V gene has CDR1 LGHNA and CDR2 YNFKEQ. Trimming removed 4 bases at V and 10 bases at J, with 11 bases between. The CDR3 spans 12 residues. CDR3 region: CASSPRGGEQFF. The CDR3 bases are TGTGCCAGCAGCCCCAGGGGTGGGGAGCAGTTCTTC.

The chain links TRBV28 to TRBJ1-5; 9 nucleotides align to TRBD1. The germline CDR1 and CDR2 sequences are MDHEN and SYDVKM. The ends lost 6 bases at V and 0 bases at J; junction bases unmatched: 12. The CDR3 length is 18 residues. The CDR3 here is CASRGGGQGFYSNQPQHF. The CDR3 DNA is TGTGCCAGCAGGGGAGGGGGACAGGGCTTCTATAGCAATCAGCCCCAGCATTTT.